The clone carrying this T cell receptor beta chain was detected once. Its antigen is not known. Germline-derived CDR1 and CDR2 are SEHNR and FQNEAQ (reference sequence). With 6 bases clipped from V and 13 bases from J, the junction kept 4 bases outside the gene matches. The CDR3 spans 11 residues. This entry comes from a study of T and B cells in COVID-19 patients. As for the study in general: COVID-19 patients gave peripheral blood either during active infection or after recovery. Median age was approximately 34 years in the recovered cohort and around 62 years in the active-infection cohort. Whole-study results and caveats: Sorted SARS-CoV-2-responsive or tetramer+ T cells and CD4+, regulatory and CD8+ subsets were not yet sequenced.

TRB was amplified from approximately 250-480 ng of blood genomic DNA. Multiplex PCR with BIOMED2 TRB-A/B primer pools amplified TRB rearrangements. TCRdb fed the multiplex PCR reads into MiXCR, producing one record per CDR3 protein. The repertoire has 3,500 to 4,500 distinct CDR3 sequences, roughly 23% of them found once; the top ten carry around 25%. The sequence came from a human donor with active COVID-19. The sample comprised blood. The rearrangement uses TRBV7-9 and TRBJ2-1; 9 bases map to TRBD1. CDR3 sequence reads: CASRLTGGQFF. The CDR3 region has the DNA TGTGCCAGCAGACTTACAGGGGGCCAGTTCTTC. The full variable domain, with the rest looked up from reference TRBV7-9 and TRBJ2-1, is DTGVSQNPRHKITKRGQNVTFRCDPISEHNRLYWYRQTLGQGPEFLTYFQNEAQLEKSRLLSDRFSAERPKGSFSTLEIQRTEQGDSAMYLCASRLTGGQFFGPGTRLTVL.